The clone carrying this T cell receptor beta chain has more than one count but fewer than ten. The sample comes from a study of T-cell memory formation after mild COVID-19. Study context: The two donors had largely donor-specific TCR clusters.

The CDR3 has 14 residues. Germline V CDR1 and CDR2: LNHNV, YYDKDF (reference sequence). The V and J ends lost 4 bases and 9 bases respectively, with 16 bases between them. TCRdb reprocessed the 5' RACE reads via MiXCR and lists one record per CDR3 protein. This sample carries just under 550,000 distinct CDR3 sequences, around 21% of them seen once, and the ten largest clones take under 15%. This chain uses TRBV15 with TRBJ2-1; D is perhaps TRBD1 or TRBD2 (5 bases each). The sequence was obtained from an adult woman who had mild COVID-19 (a few samples of this study predate the infection). Cell type and time point are not known. Sequenced material: PBMCs or a T cell subset sorted from them (not recorded which). Here the CDR3 reads CATSTVFDGGEQFF. The CDR3 region has the DNA TGTGCCACCAGCACCGTCTTTGATGGGGGTGAGCAGTTCTTC.